A selection of T cell receptor beta chains follows, all from one sample in a study of CD8 T cells in ankylosing spondylitis. TCRdb ran MiXCR on the 5' RACE reads and lists one entry per CDR3 protein. The table shows just over 300,000 distinct CDR3 sequences, with around 21% occurring only once. Sequenced sample: blood, either unsorted or a sorted T cell fraction (not recorded which). These receptor sequences come from a female donor with ankylosing spondylitis or in good health (not recorded which). Both conserved end residues are part of each CDR3. The listing skips clone size in some rows; elsewhere it reads once, few, many or a size class.

TRBV29-1 | few | CSVGTGVSQETQYF
TRBV4-3 | NA | CASSQGAEANYGYTF
TRBV10-3 | few | CASRDQRDQPQHF
TRBV28 | NA | CASSFHNRVEQYF
TRBV20-1 | NA | CSARDKETQYF
TRBV20-1 | many | CSATYRVTGELFF
TRBV11-2 | NA | CASSPGDSSSYEQYF
TRBV4-1 | NA | CASSQDVEGQRYTF
TRBV2 | NA | CASSEARGGEQYF
TRBV20-1 | NA | CSAGDRDGYNEQFF
TRBV15 | NA | CATKDRGLNSPLHF
TRBV20-1 | few | CSARDLQRGSSYEQYF
TRBV5-8 | NA | CASSFRTSGRGGEQFF
TRBV11-2 | once | CASSSRSGGSLSYNEQFF
TRBV20-1 | NA | CSAHRYANRYEQYF
TRBV4-3 | NA | CASSPRTGGEKLFF